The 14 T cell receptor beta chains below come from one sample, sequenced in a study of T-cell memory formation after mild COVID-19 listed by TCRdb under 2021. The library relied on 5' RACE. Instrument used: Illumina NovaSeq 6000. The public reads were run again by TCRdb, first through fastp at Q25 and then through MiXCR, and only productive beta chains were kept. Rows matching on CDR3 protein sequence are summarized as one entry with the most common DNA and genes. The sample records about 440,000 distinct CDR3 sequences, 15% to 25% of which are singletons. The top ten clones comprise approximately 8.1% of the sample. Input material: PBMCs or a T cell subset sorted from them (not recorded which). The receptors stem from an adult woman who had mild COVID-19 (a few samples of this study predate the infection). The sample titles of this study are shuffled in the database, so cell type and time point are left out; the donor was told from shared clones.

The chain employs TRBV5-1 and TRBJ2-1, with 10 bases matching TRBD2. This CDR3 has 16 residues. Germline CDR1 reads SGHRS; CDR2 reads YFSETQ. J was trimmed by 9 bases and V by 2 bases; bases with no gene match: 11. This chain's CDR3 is CASSLPSGSGRGEQFF. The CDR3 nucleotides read TGCGCCAGCAGCTTACCTAGCGGGAGCGGCAGGGGTGAGCAGTTCTTC.

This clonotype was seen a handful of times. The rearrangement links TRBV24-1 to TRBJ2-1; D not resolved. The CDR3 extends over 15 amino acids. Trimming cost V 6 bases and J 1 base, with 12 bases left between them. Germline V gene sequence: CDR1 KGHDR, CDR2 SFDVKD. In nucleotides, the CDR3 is TGTGCCACCAGTTTCGGGTCGGTATCCTACAATGAGCAGTTCTTC. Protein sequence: CATSFGSVSYNEQFF.

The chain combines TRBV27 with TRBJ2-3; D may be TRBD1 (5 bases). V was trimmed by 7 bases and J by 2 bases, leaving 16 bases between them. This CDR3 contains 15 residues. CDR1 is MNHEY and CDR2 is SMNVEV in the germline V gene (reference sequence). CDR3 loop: CASTYQGFSTDTQYF. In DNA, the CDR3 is TGTGCCAGCACATACCAGGGTTTTTCCACAGATACGCAGTATTTT.

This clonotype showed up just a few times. The chain's CDR3 is CSVLIPGTGESYGYTF. The CDR3 DNA reads TGCAGCGTTCTAATACCTGGGACAGGGGAAAGCTATGGCTACACCTTC. This chain joins TRBV29-1 and TRBJ1-2, with 10 bases matching TRBD1. J was trimmed by 4 bases and V by 5 bases; bases with no gene match: 13. Per germline, CDR1 SQVTM and CDR2 ANQGSEA. The CDR3 loop spans 16 amino acids.

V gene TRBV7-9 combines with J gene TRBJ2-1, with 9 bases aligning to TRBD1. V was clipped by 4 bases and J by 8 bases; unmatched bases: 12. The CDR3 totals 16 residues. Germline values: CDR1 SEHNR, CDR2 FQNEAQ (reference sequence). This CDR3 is CASSSQTGGYRDEQFF. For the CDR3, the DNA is TGTGCCAGCAGCTCCCAGACAGGGGGTTACCGAGATGAGCAGTTCTTC.

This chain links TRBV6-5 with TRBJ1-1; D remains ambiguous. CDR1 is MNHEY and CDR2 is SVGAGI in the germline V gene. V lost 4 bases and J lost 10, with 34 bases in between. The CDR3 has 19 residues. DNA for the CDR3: TGTGCCAGCAGTTCACTGATACTTAAACGTGCCGTAAGAGTCGTCGGAGCTTTCTTT. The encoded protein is CASSSLILKRAVRVVGAFF.

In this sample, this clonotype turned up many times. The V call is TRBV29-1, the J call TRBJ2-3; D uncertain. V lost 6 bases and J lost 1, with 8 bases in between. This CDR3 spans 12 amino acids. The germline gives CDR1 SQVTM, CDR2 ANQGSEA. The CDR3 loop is CSVGVGTDTQYF. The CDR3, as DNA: TGCAGCGTGGGCGTCGGCACAGATACGCAGTATTTT.

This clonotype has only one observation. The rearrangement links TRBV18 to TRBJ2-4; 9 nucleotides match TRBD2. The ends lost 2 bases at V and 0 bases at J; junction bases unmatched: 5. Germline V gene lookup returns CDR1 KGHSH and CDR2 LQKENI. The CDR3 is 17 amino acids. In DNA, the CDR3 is TGTGCCAGCTCACCATATAGCGGGGGCGGAGCCAAAAACATTCAGTACTTC. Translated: CASSPYSGGGAKNIQYF.

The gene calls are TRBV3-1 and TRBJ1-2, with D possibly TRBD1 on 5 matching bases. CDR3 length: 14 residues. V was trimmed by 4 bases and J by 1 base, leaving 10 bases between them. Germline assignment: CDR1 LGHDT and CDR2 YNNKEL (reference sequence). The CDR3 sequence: CASSPRQFNYGYTF. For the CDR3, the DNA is TGTGCCAGCAGCCCACGACAGTTTAACTATGGCTACACCTTC.

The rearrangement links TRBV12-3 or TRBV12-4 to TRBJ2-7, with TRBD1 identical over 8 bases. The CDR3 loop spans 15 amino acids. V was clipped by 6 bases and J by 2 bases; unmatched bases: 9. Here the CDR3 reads CASSIRTGITYEQYF. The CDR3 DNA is TGTGCCAGCAGCATCCGGACAGGGATAACCTACGAGCAGTACTTC.

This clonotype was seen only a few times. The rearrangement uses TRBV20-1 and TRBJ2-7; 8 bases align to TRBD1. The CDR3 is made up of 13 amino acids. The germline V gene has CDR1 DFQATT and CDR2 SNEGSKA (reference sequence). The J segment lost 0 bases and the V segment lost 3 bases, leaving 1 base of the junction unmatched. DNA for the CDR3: TGCAGTGCTAGGACAGGGGCCTCCTACGAGCAGTACTTC. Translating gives CSARTGASYEQYF.

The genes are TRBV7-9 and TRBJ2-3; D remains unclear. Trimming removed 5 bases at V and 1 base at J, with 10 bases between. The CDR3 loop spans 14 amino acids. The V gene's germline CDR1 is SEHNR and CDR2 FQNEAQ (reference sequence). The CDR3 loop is CASSTQDGTDTQYF. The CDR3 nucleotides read TGTGCCAGCAGCACCCAGGACGGCACAGATACGCAGTATTTT.

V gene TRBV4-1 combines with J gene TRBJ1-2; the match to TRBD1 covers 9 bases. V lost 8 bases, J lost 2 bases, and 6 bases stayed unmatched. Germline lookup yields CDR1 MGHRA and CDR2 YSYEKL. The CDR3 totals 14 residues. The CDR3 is CASFDGTGNYGYTF. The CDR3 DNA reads TGCGCCAGCTTTGACGGGACAGGGAACTATGGCTACACCTTC.

DNA of the CDR3: TGTGCCAGCTCACCACCGGCCGTGGAGGGGGAGCAGTTCTTC. This encodes CASSPPAVEGEQFF. This chain joins TRBV18 and TRBJ2-1; the D gene is possibly TRBD2 (6 bases). Trimming shortened V by 0 bases and J by 10 bases, and 13 bases separated the two germline ends. Germline CDR1 is KGHSH and CDR2 is LQKENI. The CDR3 runs 14 residues.